This TCR beta chain is from a study of cytomegalovirus exposure and HLA in healthy donors. Concerning this clone itself: The antigen is not known.

The method was immunoSEQ multiplex PCR; TCRdb's version includes in-frame clones alone and lacks a portion of them. The repertoire includes fewer than 90,000 clones, around 82% of them detected once, and about 12% sits in the top ten. The CDR3 consists of 16 residues. Germline V gene sequence: CDR1 SEHNR, CDR2 FQNEAQ (reference sequence). V lost 4 bases and J lost 5, with 20 bases in between. Study observations and caveats: In the 120 or so validation repertoires, 85% to 95% of cluster scores exceeded 0, per a later analysis. The dataset shows that most TCR sequences were rare, while some public TCRs occurred in many donors.

The sequenced sample was PBMCs. This chain joins TRBV7-9 and TRBJ2-5; tentatively, D is TRBD1 (5 bases). The TCR originated in a woman under 30 in good health and CMV-seropositive. Here the CDR3 reads CASSSSLGLLRETQYF. The CDR3 coding sequence is TGTGCCAGCAGCTCCTCCCTGGGGCTCCTACGGGAGACCCAGTACTTC.